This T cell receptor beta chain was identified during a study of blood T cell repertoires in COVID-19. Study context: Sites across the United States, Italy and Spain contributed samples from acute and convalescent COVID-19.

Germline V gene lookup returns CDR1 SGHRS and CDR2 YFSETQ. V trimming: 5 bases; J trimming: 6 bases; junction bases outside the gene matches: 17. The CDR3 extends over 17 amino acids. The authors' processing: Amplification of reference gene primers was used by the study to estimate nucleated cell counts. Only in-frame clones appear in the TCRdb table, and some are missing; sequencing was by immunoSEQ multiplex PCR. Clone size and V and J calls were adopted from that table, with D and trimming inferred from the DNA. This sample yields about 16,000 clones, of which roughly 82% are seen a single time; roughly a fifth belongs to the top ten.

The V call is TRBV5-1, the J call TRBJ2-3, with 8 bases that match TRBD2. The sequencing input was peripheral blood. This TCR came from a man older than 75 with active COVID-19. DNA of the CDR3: TGCGCCAGCAGGGAAAATTTGGCGGGAGGTCTCGGGGATACGCAGTATTTT. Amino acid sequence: CASRENLAGGLGDTQYF. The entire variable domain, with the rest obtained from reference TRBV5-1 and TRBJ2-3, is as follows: KAGVTQTPRYLIKTRGQQVTLSCSPISGHRSVSWYQQTPGQGLQFLFEYFSETQRNKGNFPGRFSGRQFSNSRSEMNVSTLELGDSALYLCASRENLAGGLGDTQYFGPGTRLTVL.